Below, 20 T cell receptor beta chains from the same sample are listed, as sequenced in a study of T cell responses to AZD1222 COVID-19 vaccine. Profiled with immunoSEQ multiplex PCR; TCRdb holds only in-frame clones, not every one. The top ten clones hold about 8.9% of a sample with 150,000 to 180,000 clones, approximately 87% of them seen once. The sample here was peripheral blood, taken 28 days after the second AZD1222 dose. All receptors derive from an adult who received the AZD1222 COVID-19 vaccine.

This rearrangement joins TRBV3-1 (or the pseudogene TRBV3-2) to TRBJ1-2; 12 bases agree with TRBD1. V shed 0 bases, J shed 6 bases, and the junction held 11 bases outside the gene matches. CDR1 and CDR2 from the germline V gene are LGHDT and YNNKEL (reference sequence). This CDR3 comprises 18 residues. The CDR3 spells CASSQDLGTGGLGNGYTF. CDR3 nucleotides: TGTGCCAGCAGCCAAGACTTGGGGACAGGGGGCTTGGGGAATGGCTACACCTTC.

The chain combines TRBV9 with TRBJ1-3; D may be TRBD1 (5 bases). The V and J ends lost 7 bases and 0 bases respectively, with 14 bases between them. Germline CDR1 reads SGDLS; CDR2 reads YYNGEE. CDR3 length equals 15 residues. The CDR3 coding sequence is TGTGCCAGCTCGATCGGGGCGCTCTCTGGAAACACCATATATTTT. Its protein product is CASSIGALSGNTIYF.

The chain is built from TRBV7-3 and TRBJ2-1, with 7 bases aligning to TRBD2. The germline V gene has CDR1 SGHTA and CDR2 FQGTGA. The CDR3 totals 15 residues. V shed 3 bases, J shed 0 bases, and the junction held 2 bases outside the gene matches. CDR3 sequence: CASSLGLSSYNEQFF. CDR3 DNA sequence: TGTGCCAGCAGCTTGGGACTATCCTCCTACAATGAGCAGTTCTTC.

The V call is TRBV24-1, the J call TRBJ2-1; TRBD1 matches 7 bases. CDR1 is KGHDR, CDR2 SFDVKD, per germline. The CDR3 is made up of 16 amino acids. Germline trimming cut 3 bases from V and 2 bases from J; bases unmatched to any gene: 6. CDR3 nucleotide sequence: TGTGCCACCAGTGATGACCGGGACAGCGCCTACAATGAGCAGTTCTTC. Translation: CATSDDRDSAYNEQFF.

The chain recombines TRBV19 with TRBJ1-5; D is unresolved. The length of the CDR3 is 15 residues. Germline CDR1 and CDR2: LNHDA and SQIVND (reference sequence). Deletions cut 9 bases from V and 2 bases from J, with 17 bases between. CDR3 sequence: CASGYQKGGNQPQHF. The CDR3 bases are TGTGCCAGCGGATACCAAAAGGGTGGCAATCAGCCCCAGCATTTT.

Here the CDR3 DNA reads TGTGCCAGCAGCCCTCTAGCGGGAGCTTTTGGGCCCTGCACAGATACGCAGTATTTT. Amino acids: CASSPLAGAFGPCTDTQYF. This sequence joins TRBV21-1 and TRBJ2-3; the D call of TRBD2 is as the table states it, not checked on the DNA. TRBV21-1 is marked as a pseudogene. The CDR3 totals 19 residues.

CDR3 region: CATSVGGSTDTQYF. The CDR3 coding sequence is TGTGCCACCAGTGTAGGCGGTAGCACAGATACGCAGTATTTT. The chain carries TRBV24-1 and TRBJ2-3, with D uncertain. This CDR3 region has 14 residues. The V gene lost 5 bases and the J gene lost 0 bases, with 8 bases spanning the gap. In germline, CDR1 is KGHDR, CDR2 SFDVKD.

The rearrangement joins TRBV5-6 to TRBJ1-5, with D perhaps TRBD1 (5 bases). V shed 0 bases and J shed 6 bases, with 16 bases lying between them. The CDR3 length is 16 residues. Germline V gives CDR1 SGHDT, CDR2 YYEEEE. CDR3 coding DNA: TGTGCCAGCAGCTTGGGTTTCGCCGGGCAGGGTCAGCCCCAGCATTTT. It translates to CASSLGFAGQGQPQHF.

The CDR3 is CASSYSDRALGYTF. The CDR3 DNA is TGTGCCAGCAGTTACTCTGACAGGGCCTTGGGCTACACCTTC. The chain links TRBV6-2 or TRBV6-3 to TRBJ1-2; 7 bases map to TRBD1. The trim removed 0 bases at V and 8 bases at J, leaving 6 bases unmatched. Germline assignment: CDR1 MNHEY and CDR2 SVGEGT. The CDR3 sequence is 14 residues long.

This clone was detected once. The chain combines TRBV7-9 with TRBJ2-1, with 11 bases matching TRBD2. Trimming took 5 bases from V and 5 from J; bases not matched to a gene: 5. Germline loops: CDR1 SEHNR, CDR2 FQNEAQ (reference sequence). The CDR3 runs to 15 residues. CDR3 loop: CASSPGTSGNNEQFF. CDR3 coding DNA: TGTGCCAGCAGCCCCGGGACTAGCGGAAACAATGAGCAGTTCTTC.

This clone is a singleton in its sample. The chain is built from TRBV2 and TRBJ1-2, with D unclear. The CDR3 spans 14 residues. Germline-derived CDR1 and CDR2 are SNHLY and FYNNEI. Trimming stripped 9 bases from V and 12 bases from J, with 26 bases between. The CDR3: CASSLRAVVGEDTF. The CDR3 bases are TGTGCCAGTTCCCTTCGAGCAGTGGTCGGGGAGGACACCTTC.

V gene TRBV14 combines with J gene TRBJ2-5; 12 nucleotides match TRBD2. With V trimmed by 3 bases and J by 5 bases, 10 bases remained unmatched. The CDR3 sequence is 17 residues long. In germline, CDR1 is SGHDN, CDR2 FVKESK. The CDR3 nucleotides are TGTGCCAGCAGCCAGGAAATACTAGCGGGAGGACGCGAGACCCAGTACTTC. As protein: CASSQEILAGGRETQYF. Full variable domain (remainder filled in from reference TRBV14 and TRBJ2-5): EAGVTQFPSHSVIEKGQTVTLRCDPISGHDNLYWYRRVMGKEIKFLLHFVKESKQDESGMPNNRFLAERTGGTYSTLKVQPAELEDSGVYFCASSQEILAGGRETQYFGPGTRLLVL.

V gene TRBV2 combines with J gene TRBJ1-1, with no clear D. With 6 bases removed from V and 0 bases from J, the gap between germline ends came to 8 bases. Germline V gives CDR1 SNHLY, CDR2 FYNNEI. CDR3 length: 13 amino acids. The CDR3 spells CASRASLNTEAFF. CDR3 bases: TGTGCCAGCAGGGCCAGCCTGAACACTGAAGCTTTCTTT.

J is TRBJ2-7 and V is TRBV5-1; D assignment may be TRBD1 or TRBD2 (6 bases each). V gave up 2 bases and J gave up 3 bases, with 18 bases separating them. The germline CDR1 and CDR2 sequences are SGHRS and YFSETQ. The CDR3 covers 16 residues. The CDR3 region is CASSLLAGTGFYEQYF. Written as DNA, the CDR3 is TGCGCCAGCAGCTTACTAGCCGGTACAGGGTTCTACGAGCAGTACTTC.

The chain uses TRBV5-4 and TRBJ2-1, with D uncertain. The CDR3 is made up of 12 amino acids. The germline V gene encodes CDR1 SGHNT and CDR2 YYREEE (reference sequence). V was pared by 4 bases and J by 9 bases, with 11 bases between. The CDR3 here is CASSARLGEQFF. Here the CDR3 DNA reads TGTGCCAGCAGCGCCAGACTGGGTGAGCAGTTCTTC.

This sequence joins TRBV19 and TRBJ2-1; tentatively, D is TRBD1 (6 bases). V gave up 7 bases and J gave up 4 bases, with 17 bases separating them. CDR3 length: 15 amino acids. From germline, CDR1 is LNHDA and CDR2 SQIVND (reference sequence). CDR3 nucleotides: TGTGCCAGTACCTCGACAGGAGGTGGGTACAATGAGCAGTTCTTC. This translates into CASTSTGGGYNEQFF. Full variable domain (rest looked up from reference TRBV19 and TRBJ2-1): DGGITQSPKYLFRKEGQNVTLSCEQNLNHDAMYWYRQDPGQGLRLIYYSQIVNDFQKGDIAEGYSVSREKKESFPLTVTSAQKNPTAFYLCASTSTGGGYNEQFFGPGTRLTVL.

The chain couples TRBV28 to TRBJ1-4, with a tentative D call TRBD1 (6 bases). This CDR3 has 16 residues. Deletions cut 5 bases from V and 8 bases from J, with 21 bases between. The germline V gene has CDR1 MDHEN and CDR2 SYDVKM. Written as DNA, the CDR3 is TGTGCCAGCAGTCCAATAGGACGGGGGGCTGGCGAAAAACTGTTTTTT. This translates into CASSPIGRGAGEKLFF.

This sequence joins TRBV7-2 and TRBJ2-6; 8 nucleotides match TRBD2. V trimming: 2 bases; J trimming: 3 bases; junction bases outside the gene matches: 0. This CDR3 has 15 amino acids. Germline V lookup: CDR1 SGHTA, CDR2 FQGNSA. CDR3 loop: CASSLSGGGANVLTF. The CDR3 coding sequence is TGTGCCAGCAGCTTAAGCGGGGGTGGGGCCAACGTCCTGACTTTC.

On this clone: The junction departs from germline at one end; a sequencing error may be responsible. The chain uses TRBV5-4 and TRBJ2-2; a possible D gene is TRBD1 (6 bases). Germline V gene data show CDR1 as SGHNT and CDR2 as YYREEE (reference sequence). The CDR3 is 14 residues long. CDR3 coding DNA: TGTGCCAGCAGATTGGGACACCAGACCGGGGAGCTGTTTTTT. Translated, it gives CASRLGHQTGELFF.

The V call is TRBV28, the J call TRBJ1-4, with D possibly matching TRBD1 (6 bases). V was pared by 8 bases and J by 5 bases, with 15 bases between. CDR1 and CDR2 (germline): MDHEN, SYDVKM. This CDR3 has 14 residues. CDR3 nucleotide sequence: TGTGCCAGCGGACCAGGGGCCGGGAATGAAAAACTGTTTTTT. Its translation: CASGPGAGNEKLFF.